The present TCR beta chain was sequenced within a study of shared clonotypes between healthy human individuals (TCRdb year 2020). For the study in its entirety: Three men and two women, aged 18 to 49 years, made up the cohort. For each donor, three plates each were used for CD4 naive and CD4 memory, two plates were used for CD8 naive, and one plate was used for CD8 memory. Blood TCR repertoires of a handful of healthy adults were deeply sequenced to estimate repertoire size and the extent of clonotype sharing between individuals. Libraries were prepared and TCR repertoires were sequenced by different laboratories using diverse techniques, in order to increase sequencing depth and limit assay-specific biases. Leukapheresis yielded between about 0.85 and 9.5 billion PBMCs per donor.

CD8 naive samples consisted of CD45RO-negative cells that were positively selected for CCR7, yielding a CD45RA+CCR7+ population without TemRA cells. The donors were healthy, HIV-negative adults with no recently reported acute infections or vaccinations. Every donor was a Caucasian adult living in Nashville, Tennessee, USA. After blood collection by leukapheresis, PBMCs were isolated using Ficoll-Histopaque density gradient centrifugation and then cryopreserved in the vapor phase of liquid nitrogen. Purity and quantity of every magnetically sorted T cell population were checked by analytical flow cytometry. Genomic DNA was isolated from each sorted fraction and quantified by UV absorbance on a Nanodrop 2000c. About this clone: What this receptor recognizes is not known. Base-call qualities are not available, and no considerably larger clone is one nucleotide away.

TCR CDR3 regions were amplified from genomic DNA by multiplex PCR using the deep immunoSEQ assay. Extracted genomic DNA from each cell subset was spread evenly across all wells of several immunoSEQ 96-well plates, with each plate serving as a replicate. For sorted subsets, each replicate PCR was loaded with 200 ng genomic DNA, equivalent to some 31,000 T cell genomes. Purified libraries were measured with a Qubit 3.0 fluorometer, size-checked on a Bioanalyzer 2100, and measured again with the KAPA Library Quantification kit. A separate single-read 150-cycle Illumina NextSeq 550 flow cell was used to sequence each immunoSEQ 96-well plate. In the original analysis: Because only junctional sequences without quality scores were contained in the immunoSEQ output, filtering matching that applied to full-length reads could not be performed. To assign V/J genes and CDR3, sequences were annotated against IMGT germline references using PyIR, a Python wrapper for IgBLAST v1.9. Reads were filtered out if the reads had weak V/J assignments (E-value above 1e-6), no CDR3, stop codons, out-of-frame junctions, or ambiguous translated residues. V3J clonotypes were defined as sequences sharing an identical inferred V gene, J gene, and CDR3 amino acid sequence. Percentage overlap between repertoires was calculated by dividing the number of shared unique clonotypes by the size of the smaller repertoire. Three approaches were used to assess repertoire richness: RTK rarefaction, the Chao1 estimator, and Recon v2.1 estimates of unobserved clonotypes. For all TCRbeta clonotypes obtained by the gDNA method from a few donors, generation probabilities were computed with OLGA. TCRdb mirrors the immuneACCESS table, restricted to in-frame sequences. Some clones are absent from its copies; in checked studies, under half trace to an unresolved V gene, and the reason for the others is unknown. V, J and clone size reflect that table, while D and trimming were determined from the DNA. The table for this sample lists 600,000 or so clones; roughly 98% of them were counted only once. 0.3% of the sample goes to the ten largest clones.

Trimming costs V 1 base and J 2 bases, and their ends lie 9 bases apart. From the germline V gene, CDR1 is SGHVS and CDR2 is FQNEAQ. From the cysteine through the phenylalanine, the CDR3 covers 14 amino acids. The retained sequence is limited to the CDR3, 42 bases, with the frame set at the first base. Study-wide findings and limitations: Across a handful of donors, around 5.4% of naive CD4, more than 3% of naive CD8, approximately 2.5% of memory CD4, and approximately 0.4% of memory CD8 clonotypes were shared. Pairwise subsampling led to the expectation that sequencing depth would affect the degree of clonotype sharing among donors. Compared with non-shared clonotypes, clonotypes shared by all four sorted-subset donors had higher generation probabilities. Larger estimated clonotype richness was generally found for naive subsets than for memory subsets. Sampling was restricted to blood, and TCR repertoires in tissues likely differ from the TCR repertoires found in blood. Because the study included only a small number of donors, the genetic and exposure-history diversity represented was limited. Rarefaction of sorted-subset datasets indicated incomplete sequencing despite the large sequencing depth.

The chain joins TRBV7-8 to TRBJ2-7, and perhaps TRBD1 as D gene, on 5 matching bases. This sequence originates from a young man in good health. Sequences were obtained from naive CD8+ T cells sorted from blood. Interpreted using the paper, the cell subset or site label stands for: CD45RA+CCR7+. The CDR3 reads CASSLGGRTYEQYF. The bases read TGTGCCAGCAGCTTAGGGGGCAGGACCTACGAGCAGTACTTC. Extended through the reference TRBV7-8 and TRBJ2-7 proteins, this CDR3 yields the full variable domain: GAGVSQSPRYKVAKRGQDVALRCDPISGHVSLFWYQQALGQGPEFLTYFQNEAQLDKSGLPSDRFFAERPEGSVSTLKIQRTQQEDSAVYLCASSLGGRTYEQYFGPGTRLTVT.